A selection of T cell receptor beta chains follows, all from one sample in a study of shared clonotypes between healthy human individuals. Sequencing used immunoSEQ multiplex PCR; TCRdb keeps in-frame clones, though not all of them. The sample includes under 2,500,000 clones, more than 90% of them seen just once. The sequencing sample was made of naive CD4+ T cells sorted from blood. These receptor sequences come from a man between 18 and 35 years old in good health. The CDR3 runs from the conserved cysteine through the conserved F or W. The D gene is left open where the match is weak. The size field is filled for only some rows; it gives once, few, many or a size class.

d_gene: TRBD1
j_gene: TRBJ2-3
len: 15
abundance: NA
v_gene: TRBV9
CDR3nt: TGTGCCAGTGAGACAGGGCGAGCTAGCACAGATACGCAGTATTTT
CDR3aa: CASETGRASTDTQYF

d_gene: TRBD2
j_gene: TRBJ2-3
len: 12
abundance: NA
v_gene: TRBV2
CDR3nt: TGTGCCAGCACACCGGGACTAGCTACGCAGTATTTT
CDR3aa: CASTPGLATQYF

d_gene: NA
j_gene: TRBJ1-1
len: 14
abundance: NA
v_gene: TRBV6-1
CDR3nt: TGTGCCAGCAGGGATCTAGCCTCCGGGACTGAAGCTTTCTTT
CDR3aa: CASRDLASGTEAFF

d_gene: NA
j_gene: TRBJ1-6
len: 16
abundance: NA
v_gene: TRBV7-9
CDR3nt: TGTGCCAGCAGCTTACTAAGGGGCGCCGATAATTCACCCCTCCACTTT
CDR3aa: CASSLLRGADNSPLHF

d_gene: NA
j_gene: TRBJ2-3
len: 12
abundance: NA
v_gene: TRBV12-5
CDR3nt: TGTGCTAGTGGTTTGTCCAAGGGCACGCAGTATTTT
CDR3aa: CASGLSKGTQYF

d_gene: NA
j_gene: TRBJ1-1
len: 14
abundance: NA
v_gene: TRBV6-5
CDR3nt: TGTGCCAGCAGTCGACAGACGGTGAACACTGAAGCTTTCTTT
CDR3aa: CASSRQTVNTEAFF

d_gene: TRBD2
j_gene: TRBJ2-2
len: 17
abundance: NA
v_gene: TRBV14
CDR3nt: TGTGCCAGCAGCGGACGACTAGCGGGAGAGAGCACCGGGGAGCTGTTTTTT
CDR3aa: CASSGRLAGESTGELFF

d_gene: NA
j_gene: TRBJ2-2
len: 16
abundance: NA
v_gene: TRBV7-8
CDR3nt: TGTGCCAGCAGGGTCCGGACTATGAATGCCACCGGGGAGCTGTTTTTT
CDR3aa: CASRVRTMNATGELFF

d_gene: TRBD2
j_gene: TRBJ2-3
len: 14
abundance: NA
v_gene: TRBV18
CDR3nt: TGTGCCAGCTCTCCCACCGGGGGGGGAGATACGCAGTATTTT
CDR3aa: CASSPTGGGDTQYF

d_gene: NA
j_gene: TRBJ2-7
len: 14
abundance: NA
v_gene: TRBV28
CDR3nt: TGTGCCAGTGTAACTGGGGGCAAAGCCTACGAGCAGTACTTC
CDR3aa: CASVTGGKAYEQYF

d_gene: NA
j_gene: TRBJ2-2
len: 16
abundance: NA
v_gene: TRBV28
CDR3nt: TGTGCCAGCAGTCCACCCGGGACCCGGGGTACCGGGGAGCTGTTTTTT
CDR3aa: CASSPPGTRGTGELFF

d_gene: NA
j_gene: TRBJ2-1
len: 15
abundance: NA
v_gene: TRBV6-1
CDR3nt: TGTGCCAGCAGTGAGGGTTACAGATCCTACAATGAGCAGTTCTTC
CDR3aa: CASSEGYRSYNEQFF

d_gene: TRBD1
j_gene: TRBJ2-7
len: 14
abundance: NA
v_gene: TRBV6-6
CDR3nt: TGTGCCAGCAGTCGACAGGGGCCGGAGGGAGAGCAGTACTTC
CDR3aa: CASSRQGPEGEQYF

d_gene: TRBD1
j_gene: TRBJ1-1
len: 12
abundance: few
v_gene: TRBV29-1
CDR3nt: TGCAGCGTTGGGACAGGGTTCACTGAAGCTTTCTTT
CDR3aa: CSVGTGFTEAFF

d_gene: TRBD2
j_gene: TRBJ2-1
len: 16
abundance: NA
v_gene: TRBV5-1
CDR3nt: TGCGCCAGCAGCTCCGCTAGCGGGGGCCACTACAATGAGCAGTTCTTC
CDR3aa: CASSSASGGHYNEQFF

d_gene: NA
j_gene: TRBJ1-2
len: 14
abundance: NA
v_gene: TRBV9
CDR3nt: TGTGCCAGCAGCGTATGGGGTTCTAACTATGGCTACACCTTC
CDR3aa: CASSVWGSNYGYTF

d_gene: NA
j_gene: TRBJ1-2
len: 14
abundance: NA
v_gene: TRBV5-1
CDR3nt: TGCGCCAGCAGCTTGGAGGGCCTTATCAGGGGCTACACCTTC
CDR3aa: CASSLEGLIRGYTF

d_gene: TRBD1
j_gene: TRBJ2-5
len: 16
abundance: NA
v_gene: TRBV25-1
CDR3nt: TGTGCCAGCAGTGAGGGGACAGGCGTAACGCGGGGGACCCAGTACTTC
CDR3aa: CASSEGTGVTRGTQYF

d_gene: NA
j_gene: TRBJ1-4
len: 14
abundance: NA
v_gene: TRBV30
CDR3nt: TGTGCCTGGAGTGTGGGGGCAACTAATGAAAAACTGTTTTTT
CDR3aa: CAWSVGATNEKLFF

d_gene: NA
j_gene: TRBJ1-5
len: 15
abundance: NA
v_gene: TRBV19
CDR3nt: TGTGCCAGTAGCGTTGGTCCAGGCGGCAATCAGCCCCAGCATTTT
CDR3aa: CASSVGPGGNQPQHF